This T cell receptor beta chain is from a study of blood T cell repertoires in COVID-19. Here immunoSEQ multiplex PCR was the method, and the copy in TCRdb shows in-frame clones only, minus some. The sample yields 200,000 or so clones, about 88% seen once. The receptor was isolated from a young man with active or convalescent COVID-19. Sequences were obtained from peripheral blood.

CDR3 loop: CASSIGDRGEAFF. Written as DNA, the CDR3 is TGTGCCAGTAGTATTGGGGACAGGGGTGAAGCTTTCTTT. V and J are TRBV19 and TRBJ1-1; 10 bases fit TRBD1. Germline lookup yields CDR1 LNHDA and CDR2 SQIVND (reference sequence). The CDR3 is made up of 13 amino acids. Trimming removed 3 bases from V and 7 bases from J; junction bases left unmatched: 2.